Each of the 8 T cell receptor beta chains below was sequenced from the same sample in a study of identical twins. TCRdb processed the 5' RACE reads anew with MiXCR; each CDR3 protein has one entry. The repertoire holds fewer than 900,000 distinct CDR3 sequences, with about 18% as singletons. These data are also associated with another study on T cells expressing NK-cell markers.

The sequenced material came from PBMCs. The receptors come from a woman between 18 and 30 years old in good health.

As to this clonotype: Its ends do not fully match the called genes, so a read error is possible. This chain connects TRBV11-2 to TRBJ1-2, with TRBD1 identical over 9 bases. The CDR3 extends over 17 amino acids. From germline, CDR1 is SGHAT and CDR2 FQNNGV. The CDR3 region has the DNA TGTGCCAGCAGCCTAGACCCGGGACAGGGAAACATCTATGGCTACACCTTC. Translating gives CASSLDPGQGNIYGYTF.

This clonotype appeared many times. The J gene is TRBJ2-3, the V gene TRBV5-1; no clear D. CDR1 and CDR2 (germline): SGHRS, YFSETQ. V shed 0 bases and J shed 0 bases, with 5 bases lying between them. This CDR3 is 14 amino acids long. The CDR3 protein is CASSLAASTDTQYF. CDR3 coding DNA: TGCGCCAGCAGCTTGGCGGCAAGCACAGATACGCAGTATTTT.

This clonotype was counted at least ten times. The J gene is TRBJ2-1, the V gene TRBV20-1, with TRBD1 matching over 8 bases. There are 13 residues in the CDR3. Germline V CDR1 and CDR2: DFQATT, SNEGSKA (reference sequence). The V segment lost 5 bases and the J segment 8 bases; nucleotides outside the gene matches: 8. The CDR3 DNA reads TGCAGTGCTCCGGACAGGGATGGGTATGAGCAGTTCTTC. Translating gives CSAPDRDGYEQFF.

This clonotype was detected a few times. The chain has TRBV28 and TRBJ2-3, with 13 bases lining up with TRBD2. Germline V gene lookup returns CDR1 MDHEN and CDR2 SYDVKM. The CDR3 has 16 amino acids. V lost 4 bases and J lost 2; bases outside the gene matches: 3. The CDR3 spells CASSSTSGRATDTQYF. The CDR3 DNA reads TGTGCCAGCAGTTCAACTAGCGGGAGGGCCACAGATACGCAGTATTTT.

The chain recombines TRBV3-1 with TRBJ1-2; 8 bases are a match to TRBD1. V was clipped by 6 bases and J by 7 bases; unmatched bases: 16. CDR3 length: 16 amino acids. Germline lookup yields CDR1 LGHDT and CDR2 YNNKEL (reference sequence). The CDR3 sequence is CASRPTETGVRRGYTF. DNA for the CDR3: TGTGCCAGCAGACCCACCGAGACAGGGGTAAGACGTGGCTACACCTTC.

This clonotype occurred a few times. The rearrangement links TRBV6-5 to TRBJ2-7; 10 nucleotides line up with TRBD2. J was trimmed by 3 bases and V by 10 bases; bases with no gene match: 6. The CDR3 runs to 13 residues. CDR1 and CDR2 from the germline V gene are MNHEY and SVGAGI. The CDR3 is CAIQREGSYEQYF. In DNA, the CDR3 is TGTGCCATCCAGCGGGAGGGGAGCTACGAGCAGTACTTC.

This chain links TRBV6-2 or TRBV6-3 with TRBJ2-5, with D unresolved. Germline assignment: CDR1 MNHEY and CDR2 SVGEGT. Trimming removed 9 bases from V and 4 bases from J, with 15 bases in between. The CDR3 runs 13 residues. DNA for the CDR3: TGTGCCAGTCATAGAGGCATCGGAGAGACCCAGTACTTC. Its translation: CASHRGIGETQYF.

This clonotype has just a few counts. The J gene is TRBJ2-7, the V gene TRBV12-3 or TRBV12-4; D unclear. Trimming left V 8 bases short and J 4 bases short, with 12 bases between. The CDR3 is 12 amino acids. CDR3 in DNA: TGTGCCAGCGGACCACGAAGGTACGAGCAGTACTTC. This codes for CASGPRRYEQYF.